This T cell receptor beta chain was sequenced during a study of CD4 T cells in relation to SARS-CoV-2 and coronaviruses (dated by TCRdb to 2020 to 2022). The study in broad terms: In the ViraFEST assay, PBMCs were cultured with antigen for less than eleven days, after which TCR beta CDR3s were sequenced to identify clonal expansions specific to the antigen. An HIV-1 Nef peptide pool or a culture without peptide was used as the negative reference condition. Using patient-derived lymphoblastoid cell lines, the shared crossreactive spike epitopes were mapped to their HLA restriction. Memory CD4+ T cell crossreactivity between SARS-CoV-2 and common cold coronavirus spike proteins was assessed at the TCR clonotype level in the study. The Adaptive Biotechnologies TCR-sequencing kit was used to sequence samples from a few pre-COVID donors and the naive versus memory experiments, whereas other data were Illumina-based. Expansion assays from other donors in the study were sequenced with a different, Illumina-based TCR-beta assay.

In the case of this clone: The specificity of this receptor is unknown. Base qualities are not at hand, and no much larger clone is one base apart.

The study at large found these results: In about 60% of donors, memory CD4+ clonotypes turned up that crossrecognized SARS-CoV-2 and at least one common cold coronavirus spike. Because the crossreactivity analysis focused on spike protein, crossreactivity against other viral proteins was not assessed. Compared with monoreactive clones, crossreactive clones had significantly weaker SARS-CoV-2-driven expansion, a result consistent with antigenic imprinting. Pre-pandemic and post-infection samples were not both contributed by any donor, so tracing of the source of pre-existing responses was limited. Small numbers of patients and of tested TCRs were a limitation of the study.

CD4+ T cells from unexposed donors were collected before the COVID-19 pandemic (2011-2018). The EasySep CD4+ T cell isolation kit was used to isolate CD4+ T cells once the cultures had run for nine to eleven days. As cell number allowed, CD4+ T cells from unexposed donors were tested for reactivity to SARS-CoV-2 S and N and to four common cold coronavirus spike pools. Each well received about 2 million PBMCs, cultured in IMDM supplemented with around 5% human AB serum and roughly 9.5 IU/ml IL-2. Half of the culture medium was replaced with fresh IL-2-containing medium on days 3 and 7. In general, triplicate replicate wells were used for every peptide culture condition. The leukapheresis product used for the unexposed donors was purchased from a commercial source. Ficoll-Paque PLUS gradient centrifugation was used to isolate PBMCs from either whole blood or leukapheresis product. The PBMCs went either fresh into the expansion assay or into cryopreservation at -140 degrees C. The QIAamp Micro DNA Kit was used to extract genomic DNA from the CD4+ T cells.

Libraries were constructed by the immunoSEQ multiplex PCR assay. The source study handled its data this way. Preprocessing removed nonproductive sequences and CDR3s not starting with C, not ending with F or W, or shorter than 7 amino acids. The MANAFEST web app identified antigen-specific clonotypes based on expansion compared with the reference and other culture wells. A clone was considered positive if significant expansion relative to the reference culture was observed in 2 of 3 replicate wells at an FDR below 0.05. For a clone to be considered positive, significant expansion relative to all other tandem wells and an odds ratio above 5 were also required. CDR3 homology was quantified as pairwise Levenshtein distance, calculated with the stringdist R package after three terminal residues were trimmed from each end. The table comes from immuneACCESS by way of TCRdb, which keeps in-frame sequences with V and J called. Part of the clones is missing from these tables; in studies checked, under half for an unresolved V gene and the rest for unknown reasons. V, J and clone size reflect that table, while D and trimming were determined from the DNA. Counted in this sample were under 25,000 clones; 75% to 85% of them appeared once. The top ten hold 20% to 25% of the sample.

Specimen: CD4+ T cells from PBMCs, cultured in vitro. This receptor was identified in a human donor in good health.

The CDR3 sequence is CASSQEQGAQEKLFF. The bases read TGTGCCAGCTCACAAGAACAGGGGGCGCAGGAAAAACTGTTTTTT. The chain is encoded by TRBV18 joined to TRBJ1-4; TRBD1 matches 9 bases in the middle. The CDR3 runs 15 residues from the cysteine to the phenylalanine. Of all the DNA, just the CDR3 is kept, 45 bases in frame from base 1. Taken from the germline V gene, the CDR1 and CDR2 loops are KGHSH and LQKENI. V lost 4 bases and J lost 8 bases, and the count of bases not matched to a germline gene is 8.